The 20 T cell receptor beta chains listed next were all sequenced from one sample in a study of T cell repertoires in cytomegalovirus infection. Using its own MiXCR run on the reads, TCRdb lists one record per CDR3 protein. Among almost 500,000 distinct CDR3 sequences listed, about 11% were seen once. The sequencing input was PBMCs. Every receptor here comes from a human donor in good health (CMV status not recorded). Some clones in this sample may be carry-over from other donors' samples.

Worth noting for this clonotype: This sequence may be a read error, since a much larger clone differs from it by one base. The chain links TRBV10-3 to TRBJ1-3; 8 nucleotides agree with TRBD1. Looked up from germline, CDR1 is ENHRY and CDR2 is SYGVKD. The CDR3 has 14 residues. V was pared by 10 bases and J by 2 bases, with 7 bases of the junction left unmatched. CDR3 in amino acids: CATPTGEPGNTIYF. In DNA form, the CDR3 reads TGTGCCACACCGACAGGGGAGCCTGGAAACACCATATATTTT.

This clonotype was picked up a small number of times. This chain connects TRBV14 to TRBJ2-1, with D unclear. The CDR3 totals 11 residues. Trimming stripped 2 bases from V and 7 bases from J, with 3 bases between. Germline CDR1 reads SGHDN; CDR2 reads FVKESK. The CDR3 bases are TGTGCCAGCAGCCAATGGAATGAGCAGTTCTTC. Translation: CASSQWNEQFF.

This clonotype was detected ten times or more. The chain employs TRBV10-3 and TRBJ2-1; no firm D call. CDR3 length: 12 amino acids. The germline V and J ends were trimmed by 5 bases and 10 bases, with 12 bases remaining between them. Germline CDR1 reads ENHRY; CDR2 reads SYGVKD. This chain's CDR3 is CAISRLGEEQFF. The CDR3 DNA follows: TGTGCCATCAGTAGACTTGGCGAGGAGCAGTTCTTC.

V and J are TRBV5-6 and TRBJ1-5; D gene ambiguous. The CDR3 totals 14 residues. Looked up from germline, CDR1 is SGHDT and CDR2 is YYEEEE. The germline V and J ends were trimmed by 1 base and 7 bases, with 12 bases remaining between them. The CDR3 DNA reads as TGTGCCAGCAGCTTGACGGGTATGGGCCAGCCCCAGCATTTT. Its protein is CASSLTGMGQPQHF.

This clonotype was counted ten times or more. This chain links TRBV18 with TRBJ1-1; D gene ambiguous. CDR3 length equals 16 residues. Germline lookup yields CDR1 KGHSH and CDR2 LQKENI. With 3 bases removed from V and 0 bases from J, the gap between germline ends came to 14 bases. The CDR3 coding sequence is TGTGCCAGCTCACCGCCGACTGGGCGGATGAACACTGAAGCTTTCTTT. Translating it yields CASSPPTGRMNTEAFF.

This clonotype was counted a few times. The V gene is TRBV3-1, the J gene TRBJ2-1; D is ambiguous. V dropped 0 bases and J dropped 6 bases, with 9 bases sitting between them. The CDR3 is 14 amino acids. Germline CDR1 is LGHDT and CDR2 is YNNKEL (reference sequence). CDR3 coding DNA: TGTGCCAGCAGCCAAGATCTATGGAGCAATGAGCAGTTCTTC. Translating it yields CASSQDLWSNEQFF.

This sequence joins TRBV18 and TRBJ2-6; 8 bases fit TRBD1. J gave up 1 base and V 3 bases, and 8 bases lay outside the gene matches. Germline V gene data show CDR1 as KGHSH and CDR2 as LQKENI. The CDR3 totals 18 residues. The CDR3 protein is CASSPGQGSASGANVLTF. CDR3 bases: TGTGCCAGCTCACCTGGACAGGGTTCGGCATCTGGGGCCAACGTCCTGACTTTC.

This clonotype has a count of ten or more. V gene TRBV20-1 combines with J gene TRBJ1-1, with D tentatively TRBD1 (6 bases). The germline gives CDR1 DFQATT, CDR2 SNEGSKA (reference sequence). This CDR3 is built from 13 residues. Trimming removed 2 bases at V and 5 bases at J, with 12 bases between. CDR3 loop: CSARNREGTEAFF. Written as DNA, the CDR3 is TGCAGTGCTAGAAACAGGGAGGGAACTGAAGCTTTCTTT.

This clonotype was seen a handful of times. The chain is built from TRBV7-3 and TRBJ2-1, with 12 bases that match TRBD2. Germline-derived CDR1 and CDR2 are SGHTA and FQGTGA. Trimming at V came to 2 bases and at J to 8 bases, leaving 13 bases not matched to a gene. There are 18 residues in the CDR3. DNA for the CDR3: TGTGCCAGCAGCTTAGGTTCCGGACTAGCGGGATCAGGCGATGAGCAGTTCTTC. It yields the protein CASSLGSGLAGSGDEQFF. The whole variable domain, remainder taken from reference TRBV7-3 and TRBJ2-1, is GAGVSQTPSNKVTEKGKYVELRCDPISGHTALYWYRQSLGQGPEFLIYFQGTGAADDSGLPNDRFFAVRPEGSVSTLKIQRTERGDSAVYLCASSLGSGLAGSGDEQFFGPGTRLTVL.

The CDR3 bases are TGTGCCAGCAGCCCTTCCGAGGCGGGAGCTTTAGATACGCAGTATTTT. The encoded protein is CASSPSEAGALDTQYF. The chain employs TRBV9 and TRBJ2-3; 7 bases are a match to TRBD2. The germline V gene has CDR1 SGDLS and CDR2 YYNGEE. Trimming took 4 bases from V and 5 from J; bases not matched to a gene: 13. The CDR3 is made up of 16 amino acids.

This clonotype turned up a few times. This chain links TRBV20-1 with TRBJ1-1; perhaps TRBD1 as D (5 bases). Germline V gives CDR1 DFQATT, CDR2 SNEGSKA (reference sequence). The CDR3 runs 15 residues. Trimming took 1 base from V and 1 from J, leaving 13 bases between them. The CDR3 DNA reads as TGCAGTGCTAGAGCCCCTGGGGACTGGAACACTGAAGCTTTCTTT. This codes for CSARAPGDWNTEAFF.

This chain connects TRBV10-3 to TRBJ1-1, with D possibly matching TRBD1 (6 bases). This CDR3 region has 13 residues. Trimming stripped 6 bases from V and 7 bases from J, with 15 bases between. The V gene's germline CDR1 is ENHRY and CDR2 SYGVKD. CDR3 nucleotide sequence: TGTGCCATCAGCCTTAAGGGGACATTTGAAGCTTTCTTT. Protein: CAISLKGTFEAFF.

This clonotype was counted many times. The chain recombines TRBV6-1 with TRBJ1-2; D is unclear. Trimming removed 3 bases from V and 2 bases from J, with 7 bases in between. Germline V lookup: CDR1 MNHNS, CDR2 SASEGT. The CDR3 length is 13 residues. CDR3 DNA: TGTGCCAGCAGTGAGGTACCAAACTATGGCTACACCTTC. This encodes CASSEVPNYGYTF.

The table lists this clonotype with a count of one. J is TRBJ2-3 and V is TRBV6-6, with 11 positions matching TRBD2. The V segment lost 1 base and the J segment 4 bases; nucleotides outside the gene matches: 4. Germline V CDR1 and CDR2: MNHNY, SVGAGI (reference sequence). This CDR3 comprises 16 residues. The CDR3 is CASSYYSSGRADTQYF. CDR3 nucleotides: TGTGCCAGCAGTTACTACAGTAGCGGGAGGGCAGATACGCAGTATTTT.

This clonotype has a handful of counts. The chain couples TRBV29-1 to TRBJ1-5, with D unresolved. Germline V CDR1 and CDR2: SQVTM, ANQGSEA. Trimming cost V 7 bases and J 4 bases, with 14 bases left between them. The CDR3 extends over 13 amino acids. CDR3 loop: CSAAPGGNQPQHF. CDR3 bases: TGCAGCGCCGCTCCGGGCGGGAATCAGCCCCAGCATTTT.

The chain combines TRBV15 with TRBJ2-7; D call uncertain. Germline V CDR1 and CDR2: LNHNV, YYDKDF (reference sequence). Trimming took off 0 bases at V and 7 bases at J, with 16 bases between the two ends. The CDR3 consists of 15 residues. The CDR3 bases are TGTGCCACCAGCAGAGATTTGCCCTACCCAGAGGAGCAGTACTTC. Residues: CATSRDLPYPEEQYF.

There are many counts of this clonotype. This CDR3 is CASSLDGGSGANVLTF. CDR3 coding DNA: TGTGCCAGCAGCTTAGACGGCGGCTCTGGGGCCAACGTCCTGACTTTC. This chain uses TRBV11-2 with TRBJ2-6; D remains unclear. CDR1 SGHAT and CDR2 FQNNGV come from the germline V gene. V shed 0 bases and J shed 0 bases, with 6 bases lying between them. The CDR3 runs to 16 residues. Looking up the rest from reference TRBV11-2 and TRBJ2-6 gives the full variable domain: EAGVAQSPRYKIIEKRQSVAFWCNPISGHATLYWYQQILGQGPKLLIQFQNNGVVDDSQLPKDRFSAERLKGVDSTLKIQPAKLEDSAVYLCASSLDGGSGANVLTFGAGSRLTVL.

This clonotype was recorded at least ten times. The chain is built from TRBV7-8 and TRBJ2-7; no definite D call. The CDR3 covers 15 residues. Germline-derived CDR1 and CDR2 are SGHVS and FQNEAQ. V dropped 1 base and J dropped 1 base, with 11 bases sitting between them. This chain's CDR3 is CASSLVPELSYEQYF. The CDR3 DNA sequence: TGTGCCAGCAGCTTAGTGCCCGAGCTATCCTACGAGCAGTACTTC.

Many counts were recorded for this clonotype. This rearrangement joins TRBV10-3 to TRBJ1-2; D may be TRBD1 (5 bases). This CDR3 comprises 12 residues. Germline V gives CDR1 ENHRY, CDR2 SYGVKD. V lost 6 bases and J 4 bases, leaving 9 bases between the germline ends. CDR3 in DNA: TGTGCCATCAGCCTGGACACCTATGGCTACACCTTC. It codes for CAISLDTYGYTF.

At least ten counts were recorded for this clonotype. The chain employs TRBV7-2 and TRBJ2-3; TRBD2 matches at 9 bases. Germline trimming cut 6 bases from V and 3 bases from J; bases unmatched to any gene: 16. The CDR3 is 18 amino acids. Germline V lookup: CDR1 SGHTA, CDR2 FQGNSA. The CDR3 bases are TGTGCCAGCAGGCGGGACTGGCGGGAGGGCCGGAAGACAGATACGCAGTATTTT. It specifies CASRRDWREGRKTDTQYF.